This T cell receptor (beta chain) derives from a study of blood T cells in healthy people across ages. Findings of the study overall: A roughly linear fall in TCR beta diversity per million T cells was seen with increasing age.

Regarding this clonotype: Its specificity is unknown.

Germline V gene lookup returns CDR1 MDHEN and CDR2 SYDVKM. Unmatched junction bases numbered 7, after V lost 4 bases and J lost 4 bases. This CDR3 is 16 amino acids long. The second PCR ran about 6 to 12 cycles with a sample-barcoded 5' primer and J-beta primers. Every cDNA molecule carried a tag from a template-switch adaptor bearing 12 random nucleotides. A single record per CDR3 protein comes from TCRdb applying MiXCR to the 5' RACE reads. The repertoire holds 2 million or so distinct CDR3 sequences, about 50% seen once, with 2.1% in the top ten. This clonotype was obtained from a woman in her forties in good health. The sequencing input was blood. The J gene is TRBJ2-3, the V gene TRBV28; TRBD1 aligns across 11 bases. The CDR3 loop is CASSSPGTGGPDTQYF. DNA of the CDR3: TGTGCCAGCAGTTCACCCGGGACAGGGGGTCCAGATACGCAGTATTTT.